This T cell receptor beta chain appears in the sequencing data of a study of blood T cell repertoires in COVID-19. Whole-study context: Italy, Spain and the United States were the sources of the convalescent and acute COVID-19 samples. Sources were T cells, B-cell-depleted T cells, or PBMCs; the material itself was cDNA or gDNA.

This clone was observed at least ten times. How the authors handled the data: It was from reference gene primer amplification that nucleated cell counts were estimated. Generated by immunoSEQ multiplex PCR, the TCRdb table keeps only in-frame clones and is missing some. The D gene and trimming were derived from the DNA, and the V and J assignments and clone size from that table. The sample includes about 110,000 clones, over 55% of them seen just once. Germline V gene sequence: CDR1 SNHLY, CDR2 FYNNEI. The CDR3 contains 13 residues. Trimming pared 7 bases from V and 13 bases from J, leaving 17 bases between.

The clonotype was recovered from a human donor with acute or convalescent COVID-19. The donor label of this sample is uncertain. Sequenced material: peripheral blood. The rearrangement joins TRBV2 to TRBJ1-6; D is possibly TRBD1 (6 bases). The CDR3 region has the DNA TGTGCCAGCAATGGACAGAATCCCGGGCCCCTCCACTTT. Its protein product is CASNGQNPGPLHF.